This TCR beta chain comes out of a study of post-analysis software for immune sequencing data. Study-level information: Courses of disease covered relapsing-remitting, secondary progressive and progressive-relapsing multiple sclerosis. Findings of the study overall: People with multiple sclerosis had a significantly lower normalized Chao1 diversity than controls did. TRBV segments more frequent in patients than in controls numbered about five and included TRBV5-6, TRBV5-1 and TRBV20-1. F measure clustering grouped samples strongly by preparation batch.

Unique molecular identifiers were built into the TCR beta cDNA libraries. Input amounts of 1 to 10 million T cells were used. These gave roughly 0.5 million cDNA molecules, so each molecule approximated one T cell. One entry per CDR3 protein results from TCRdb running MiXCR on the PCR reads. The table has more than 450,000 distinct CDR3 sequences, approximately 34% seen once. CDR3 length: 13 residues. Trimming shortened V by 4 bases and J by 1 base, and 5 bases separated the two germline ends. Germline CDR1 and CDR2: SGDLS and YYNGEE. A note on this clonotype: What it recognizes is unknown.

The rearrangement joins TRBV9 to TRBJ2-2, with D unclear. The receptor comes from a girl aged 2-17 years with multiple sclerosis. Sequencing was performed on blood. Here the CDR3 DNA reads TGTGCCAGCAGCAACCGGAACACCGGGGAGCTGTTTTTT. It specifies CASSNRNTGELFF.